Listed below are T cell receptor beta chains from one sample, sequenced in a study of cytomegalovirus exposure and HLA in healthy donors. This table comes from immunoSEQ multiplex PCR, and its TCRdb copy is limited to in-frame clones, with some not included. The sample yields 99,000 or so clones, about 78% seen once. Source material: PBMCs. The receptors shown here come from a man aged 30 to 45 in good health and CMV-seronegative. Both conserved end residues are part of each CDR3.

TRBJ1-1 TRBV4-1 CASSQGGIGTEAFF
TRBJ2-3 TRBV5-1 CASFPGQNTDTQYF
TRBJ2-5 TRBV28 CASKGGSGGRGTQYF
TRBJ1-3 TRBV4-3 CASSQDPRGRSSGNTIYF
TRBJ1-1 TRBV7-9 CASSTGQGRTEAFF
TRBJ2-7 TRBV7-2 CASSRPDRYEQYF
TRBJ2-1 TRBV12-2 CASRCGALSYNEQFF
TRBJ2-7 TRBV9 CASSSGHPSSYEQYF
TRBJ1-1 TRBV12-5 CASGLTGNTEAFF
TRBJ1-1 TRBV27 CASSPGQGAYWTEAFF
TRBJ2-7 TRBV5-1 CASIPADRRAVHEQYF
- TRBV7-2 CASSPDYEQYF
TRBJ1-2 TRBV5-4 CASSFSYRDRDGYTF
TRBJ2-7 TRBV19 CASSLALANYEQYF
TRBJ1-2 TRBV27 CASSLGVQGALYGYTF
TRBJ2-5 TRBV29-1 CSVVRETQYF
TRBJ2-7 TRBV5-1 CASSPHPGTYEQYF
TRBJ2-7 TRBV28 CASSGERYEQYF
TRBJ2-5 TRBV7-7 CASSLRQDPTQYF
TRBJ2-1 TRBV7-2 CASSRDRGRNEQFF
TRBJ1-2 TRBV6-5 CASSSGLGQGVHGYTF
TRBJ2-2 TRBV5-6 CASSLRITAGELFF
TRBJ1-4 TRBV6-6 CASSYPVRENEKLFF
TRBJ1-2 TRBV6-5 CASRRQVLTNYGYTF
TRBJ2-3 TRBV15 CATSSPRLPLRTDTQYF
TRBJ2-7 TRBV29-1 CSVEATSGFGEQYF
TRBJ2-7 TRBV10-3 CAISESLAGENEQYF
TRBJ1-4 TRBV30 CAWRGGPVEKLFF
TRBJ2-5 TRBV9 CASSVGFVGETQYF
TRBJ1-2 TRBV19 CASGTGAGGYTF
TRBJ2-4 TRBV11-3 CASSSGGNDAKNIQYF